This is a list of T cell receptor beta chains from one sample in a study of T cell responses to AZD1222 COVID-19 vaccine. The method was immunoSEQ multiplex PCR; TCRdb's version includes in-frame clones alone and lacks a portion of them. The sample has 130,000 or so clones; more than 80% are singletons. Sequenced material: peripheral blood, taken on day 0 of AZD1222 vaccination. The receptors derive from an adult in good health. Each CDR3 is given with its conserved first and last residue. A D gene is named only where the DNA matches it firmly. Part of the rows lack a size; the others show once, few, many or a class for expanded clones.

j_gene | abundance | d_gene | v_gene | CDR3aa | CDR3nt
TRBJ2-2 | - | - | TRBV7-2 | CASSPLGARLRGELFF | TGTGCCAGCAGCCCCCTAGGAGCGCGTCTCCGCGGGGAGCTGTTTTTT
TRBJ2-3 | - | - | TRBV21-1 | CASSIEPGQEPDTQYF | TGTGCCAGCAGCATAGAACCGGGACAGGAGCCAGATACGCAGTATTTT
TRBJ2-5 | - | - | TRBV6-5 | CATGGREGETQYF | TGTGCCACCGGGGGCAGGGAGGGGGAGACCCAGTACTTC
TRBJ2-3 | - | - | TRBV6-2/TRBV6-3 | CASSLTRQGIAADTQYF | TGTGCCAGCAGTCTCACGAGACAGGGTATAGCGGCAGATACGCAGTATTTT
TRBJ2-3 | - | TRBD1 | TRBV7-9 | CASSRKTGGLGTDTQYF | TGTGCCAGCAGCAGAAAGACAGGGGGCCTTGGCACAGATACGCAGTATTTT
TRBJ2-2 | - | - | TRBV2 | CASIREMNTGELFF | TGTGCCAGCATCAGGGAAATGAACACCGGGGAGCTGTTTTTT
TRBJ2-1 | - | - | TRBV5-1 | CASSLIGDHSNEQFF | TGCGCCAGCAGCTTAATCGGCGATCATTCCAATGAGCAGTTCTTC
TRBJ2-1 | - | TRBD2 | TRBV6-5 | CASSLGGGPRNEQFF | TGTGCCAGCAGTCTCGGGGGAGGGCCACGGAATGAGCAGTTCTTC
TRBJ2-4 | - | TRBD1 | TRBV4-3 | CASSHQFGTGKNIQYF | TGCGCCAGCAGCCACCAATTCGGGACAGGGAAAAACATTCAGTACTTC
TRBJ1-5 | - | TRBD1 | TRBV7-8 | CASSPRTGADPVGGIFSNQPQHF | TGTGCCAGCAGCCCGCGGACAGGGGCCGACCCTGTTGGAGGGATTTTTAGCAATCAGCCCCAGCATTTT
TRBJ1-4 | - | - | TRBV4-1 | CASSQGFTGEKLFF | TGCGCCAGCAGCCAAGGATTTACAGGTGAAAAACTGTTTTTT
TRBJ1-4 | - | - | TRBV6-5 | CASSGGWTNEKLFF | TGTGCCAGCAGCGGGGGTTGGACTAATGAAAAACTGTTTTTT
TRBJ2-1 | - | TRBD2 | TRBV19 | CASRSAGGGNEQFF | TGTGCCAGTAGATCCGCGGGAGGGGGCAATGAGCAGTTCTTC
TRBJ1-6 | - | - | TRBV27 | CATRSVYNSPLHF | TGTGCCACCAGGTCTGTCTATAATTCACCCCTCCACTTT
TRBJ2-1 | - | - | TRBV6-2/TRBV6-3 | CASSYFRSSYNEQFF | TGTGCCAGCAGTTACTTCAGGAGCTCCTACAATGAGCAGTTCTTC
TRBJ1-5 | - | TRBD1 | TRBV28 | CASNRDRWVRSNQPQHF | TGTGCCAGCAATCGGGACAGGTGGGTCCGTAGCAATCAGCCCCAGCATTTT
TRBJ2-1 | - | TRBD2 | TRBV7-9 | CATLPPARTSGSDNEQFF | TGTGCCACTCTGCCCCCGGCCCGAACTAGCGGGAGTGACAATGAGCAGTTCTTC
TRBJ2-7 | once | - | TRBV11-2 | CASSLAGGEQYF | TGTGCCAGCAGCTTAGCCGGAGGCGAGCAGTACTTC
TRBJ2-2 | - | - | TRBV19 | CASTHPRGPNTGELFF | TGTGCCAGTACTCACCCCCGAGGTCCGAACACCGGGGAGCTGTTTTTT
TRBJ1-1 | - | - | TRBV11-3 | CASSPSGWGTEAFF | TGTGCCAGCAGCCCCTCTGGGTGGGGGACTGAAGCTTTCTTT
TRBJ2-2 | once | - | TRBV21-1 | CASSNQRSPGGELFF | TGTGCCAGCAGCAACCAGAGGTCCCCGGGCGGGGAGCTGTTTTTT
TRBJ1-4 | - | TRBD1 | TRBV7-2 | CASSLNRGEKLFF | TGTGCCAGCAGCTTAAACAGGGGTGAAAAACTGTTTTTT
TRBJ2-5 | once | TRBD2 | TRBV3-1/TRBV3-2 | CASSQAPGLAEETQYF | TGTGCCAGCAGCCAAGCGCCGGGACTAGCGGAAGAGACCCAGTACTTC
TRBJ1-1 | - | - | TRBV5-1 | CASSFEGGAGTEAFF | TGCGCCAGCAGCTTTGAAGGCGGGGCGGGCACTGAAGCTTTCTTT
TRBJ1-3 | - | TRBD1 | TRBV11-2 | CASSFFEGARGNTIYF | TGTGCCAGCAGCTTTTTCGAGGGGGCGAGAGGAAACACCATATATTTT
TRBJ2-7 | few | - | TRBV25-1 | CASRGHGGEQYF | TGTGCCAGCAGGGGGCACGGGGGCGAGCAGTACTTC
TRBJ2-7 | - | - | TRBV3-1/TRBV3-2 | CASSQDWFEQYF | TGTGCCAGCAGCCAAGATTGGTTCGAGCAGTACTTC
TRBJ1-6 | - | - | TRBV10-1 | CASSCNSPLHF | TGCGCCAGCAGCTGCAATTCACCCCTCCACTTT
TRBJ2-5 | - | - | TRBV9 | CASSVGPMRGGQETQYF | TGTGCCAGCAGCGTAGGACCCATGCGGGGTGGACAAGAGACCCAGTACTTC
TRBJ1-1 | - | - | TRBV30 | CAREGGQNTEAFF | TGTGCCCGGGAGGGGGGTCAGAACACTGAAGCTTTCTTT
TRBJ1-5 | once | - | TRBV28 | CASSVYSNQPQHF | TGTGCCAGCAGTGTTTATAGCAATCAGCCCCAGCATTTT
TRBJ1-3 | - | - | TRBV21-1 | CARPQGHQNTIYF | TGTGCCAGACCACAGGGGCATCAGAACACCATATATTTT
TRBJ1-5 | - | - | TRBV6-6 | CASSPPGLEPQHF | TGTGCCAGCAGCCCACCGGGACTGGAGCCCCAGCATTTT
TRBJ1-3 | medium-sized | - | TRBV11-3 | CASSSRFLISGNTIYF | TGTGCCAGCAGCTCCCGCTTCCTCATTTCTGGAAACACCATATATTTT
TRBJ1-2 | once | - | TRBV6-5 | CASSYRMGTVNYGYTF | TGTGCCAGCAGTTACCGCATGGGTACAGTTAACTATGGCTACACCTTC
TRBJ1-2 | - | TRBD1 | TRBV6-1 | CASSEWDRDGYTF | TGTGCCAGCAGTGAGTGGGACAGGGACGGCTACACCTTC
TRBJ2-3 | - | - | TRBV28 | CASSPGGREADTQYF | TGTGCCAGCAGCCCTGGAGGCAGGGAGGCAGATACGCAGTATTTT
TRBJ1-1 | - | - | TRBV6-5 | CASMRNTEAFF | TGTGCCAGCATGCGGAACACTGAAGCTTTCTTT
TRBJ1-5 | once | - | TRBV3-1/TRBV3-2 | CASSPSGQGLYSNQPQHF | TGTGCCAGCAGCCCAAGCGGTCAGGGGCTATACAGCAATCAGCCCCAGCATTTT
TRBJ2-3 | - | - | TRBV9 | CASSVRGVAELGDTQYF | TGTGCCAGCAGCGTTCGGGGTGTAGCGGAACTTGGAGATACGCAGTATTTT
TRBJ1-2 | once | - | TRBV20-1 | CSASSGFDYGYTF | TGCAGTGCTAGTAGTGGGTTTGACTATGGCTACACCTTC
TRBJ2-7 | few | - | TRBV2 | CASSGEPEQYF | TGTGCCAGCAGTGGGGAGCCGGAGCAGTACTTC
TRBJ1-2 | - | - | TRBV9 | CASSVDPVYGYTF | TGTGCCAGCAGCGTAGACCCTGTATATGGCTACACCTTC
TRBJ1-2 | - | TRBD1 | TRBV10-3 | CAVTGAGDYGYTF | TGTGCCGTTACAGGGGCTGGTGACTATGGCTACACCTTC
TRBJ2-3 | - | TRBD2 | TRBV7-8 | CASSWTSGSADTQYF | TGTGCCAGCAGCTGGACTAGCGGGAGTGCGGATACGCAGTATTTT